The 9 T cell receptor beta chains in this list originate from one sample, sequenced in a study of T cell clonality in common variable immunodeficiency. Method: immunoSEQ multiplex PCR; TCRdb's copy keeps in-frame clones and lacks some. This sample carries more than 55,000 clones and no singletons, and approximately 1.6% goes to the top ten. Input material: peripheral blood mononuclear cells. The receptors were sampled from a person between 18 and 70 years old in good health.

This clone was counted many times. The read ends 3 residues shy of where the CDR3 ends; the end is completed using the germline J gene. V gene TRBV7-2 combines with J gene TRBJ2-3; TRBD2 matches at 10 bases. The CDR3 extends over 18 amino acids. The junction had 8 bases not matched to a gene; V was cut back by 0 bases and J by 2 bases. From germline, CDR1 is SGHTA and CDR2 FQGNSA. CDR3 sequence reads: CASSLAGFSGRTTDTQYF. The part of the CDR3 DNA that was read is TGTGCCAGCAGCTTAGCCGGTTTTAGCGGGAGGACCACAGATACG.

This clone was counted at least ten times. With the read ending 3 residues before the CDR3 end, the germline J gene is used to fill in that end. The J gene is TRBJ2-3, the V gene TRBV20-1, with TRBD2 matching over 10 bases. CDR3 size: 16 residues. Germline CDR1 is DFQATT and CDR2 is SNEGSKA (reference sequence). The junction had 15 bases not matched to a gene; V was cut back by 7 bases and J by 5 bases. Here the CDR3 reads CSVIPGLAVLLDTQYF. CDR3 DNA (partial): TGCAGTGTCATACCTGGACTAGCGGTTTTATTAGATACG.

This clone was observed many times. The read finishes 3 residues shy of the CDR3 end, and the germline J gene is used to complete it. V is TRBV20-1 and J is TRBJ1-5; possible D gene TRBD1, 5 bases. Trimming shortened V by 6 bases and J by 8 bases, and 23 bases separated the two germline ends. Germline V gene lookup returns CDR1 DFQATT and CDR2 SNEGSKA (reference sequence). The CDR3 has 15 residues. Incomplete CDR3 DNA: TGCAGTGCCCCAATGCGGGGGGTTGGAGAGAAGCCC. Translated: CSAPMRGVGEKP. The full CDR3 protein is CSAPMRGVGEKPQHF.

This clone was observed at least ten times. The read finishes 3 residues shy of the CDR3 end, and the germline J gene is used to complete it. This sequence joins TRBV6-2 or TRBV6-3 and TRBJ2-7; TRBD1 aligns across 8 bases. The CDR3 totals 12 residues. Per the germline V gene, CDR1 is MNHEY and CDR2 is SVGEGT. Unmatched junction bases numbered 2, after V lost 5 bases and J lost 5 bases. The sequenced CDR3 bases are TGTGCCAGCAGTCAGGGGGCTAACGAG. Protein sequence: CASSQGANE. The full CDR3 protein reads CASSQGANEQYF.

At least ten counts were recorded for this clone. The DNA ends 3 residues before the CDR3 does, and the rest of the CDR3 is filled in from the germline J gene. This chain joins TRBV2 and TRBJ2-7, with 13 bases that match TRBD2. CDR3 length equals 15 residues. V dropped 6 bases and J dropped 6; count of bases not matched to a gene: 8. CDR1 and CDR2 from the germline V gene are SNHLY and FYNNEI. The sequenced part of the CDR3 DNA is TGTGCCAGCAGGGAGACTAGCGGGAGGTTGTCCGAG. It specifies CASRETSGRLSE. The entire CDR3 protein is CASRETSGRLSEQYF. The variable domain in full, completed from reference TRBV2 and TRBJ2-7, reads EPEVTQTPSHQVTQMGQEVILRCVPISNHLYFYWYRQILGQKVEFLVSFYNNEISEKSEIFDDQFSVERPDGSNFTLKIRSTKLEDSAMYFCASRETSGRLSEQYFGPGTRLTVT.

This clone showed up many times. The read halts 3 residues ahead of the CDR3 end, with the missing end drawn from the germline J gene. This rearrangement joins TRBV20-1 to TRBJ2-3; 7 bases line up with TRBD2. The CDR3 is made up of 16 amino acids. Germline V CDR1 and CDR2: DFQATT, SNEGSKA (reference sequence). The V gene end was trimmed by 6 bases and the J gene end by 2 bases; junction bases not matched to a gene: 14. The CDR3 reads CSAKGLAAAFTDTQYF. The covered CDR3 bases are TGCAGTGCCAAAGGTCTAGCGGCCGCATTCACAGATACG.

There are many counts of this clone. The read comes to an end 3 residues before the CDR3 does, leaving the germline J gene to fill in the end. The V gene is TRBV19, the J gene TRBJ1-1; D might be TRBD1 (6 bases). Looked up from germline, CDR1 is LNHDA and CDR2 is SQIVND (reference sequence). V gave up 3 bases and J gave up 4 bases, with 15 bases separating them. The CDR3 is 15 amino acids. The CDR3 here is CASSIPDRSGTEAFF. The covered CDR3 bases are TGTGCCAGTAGTATTCCCGACAGGAGCGGCACTGAA.

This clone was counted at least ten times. The CDR3 loop is CASSRQNQETQYF. The part of the CDR3 DNA that was read is TGTGCCAGTAGTCGACAGAACCAAGAGACC. V usage is TRBV19 and J usage is TRBJ2-5; weak D call: TRBD1 (5 bases). The sequence runs out 3 residues before the end of the CDR3; the remainder is reconstructed from the germline J gene. CDR3 size: 13 residues. CDR1 LNHDA and CDR2 SQIVND come from the germline V gene (reference sequence). Deletions cut 5 bases from V and 0 bases from J, with 7 bases between. The entire variable domain, with the rest obtained from reference TRBV19 and TRBJ2-5, is as follows: DGGITQSPKYLFRKEGQNVTLSCEQNLNHDAMYWYRQDPGQGLRLIYYSQIVNDFQKGDIAEGYSVSREKKESFPLTVTSAQKNPTAFYLCASSRQNQETQYFGPGTRLLVL.

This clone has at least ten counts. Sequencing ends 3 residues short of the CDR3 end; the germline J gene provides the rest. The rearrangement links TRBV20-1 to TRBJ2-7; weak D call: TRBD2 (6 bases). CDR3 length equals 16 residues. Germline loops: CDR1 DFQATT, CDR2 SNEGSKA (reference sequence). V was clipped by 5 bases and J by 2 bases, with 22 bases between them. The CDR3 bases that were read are TGCAGTGCTGCCCTCCCGGGGGTCGGGCCTGCCTACGAG. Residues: CSAALPGVGPAYE. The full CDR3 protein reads CSAALPGVGPAYEQYF.